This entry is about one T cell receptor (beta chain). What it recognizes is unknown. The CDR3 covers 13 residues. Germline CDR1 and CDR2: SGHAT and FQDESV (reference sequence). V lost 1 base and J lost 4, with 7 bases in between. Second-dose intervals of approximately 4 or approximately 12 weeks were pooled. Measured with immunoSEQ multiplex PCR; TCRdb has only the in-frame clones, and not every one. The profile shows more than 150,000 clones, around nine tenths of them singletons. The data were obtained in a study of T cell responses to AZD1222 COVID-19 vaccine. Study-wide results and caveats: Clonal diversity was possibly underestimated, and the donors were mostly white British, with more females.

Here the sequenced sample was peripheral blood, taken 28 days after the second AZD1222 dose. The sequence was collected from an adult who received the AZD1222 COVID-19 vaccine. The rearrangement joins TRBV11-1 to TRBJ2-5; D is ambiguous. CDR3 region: CASSLGLAETQYF. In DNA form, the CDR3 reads TGTGCCAGCAGCTTAGGACTGGCAGAGACCCAGTACTTC.